The 17 T cell receptor beta chains in this list originate from one sample, sequenced in a study of cytotoxic CD8 clonotypes in ibrutinib-treated CLL. Using immunoSEQ multiplex PCR, the repertoire was profiled, and TCRdb retains in-frame clones only, with some absent. This table has nearly 50,000 clones, around 60% appearing once. The starting material was PBMCs, obtained after 24 months of ibrutinib treatment. The receptor set was obtained from a human donor with chronic lymphocytic leukemia.

V gene TRBV2 combines with J gene TRBJ2-7; D ambiguous. Per the germline V gene, CDR1 is SNHLY and CDR2 is FYNNEI. V lost 5 bases, J lost 3 bases, and 8 bases lay in between. There are 12 residues in the CDR3. CDR3 sequence: CASSWGDYEQYF. The CDR3 bases are TGTGCCAGCAGTTGGGGTGACTACGAGCAGTACTTC.

This chain uses TRBV10-3 with TRBJ2-7, with 7 bases fitting TRBD1. Germline loops: CDR1 ENHRY, CDR2 SYGVKD. V was pared by 7 bases and J by 6 bases, with 12 bases of the junction left unmatched. There are 14 residues in the CDR3. The CDR3 reads CAITEGTGASEQYF. The CDR3 DNA sequence: TGTGCCATCACCGAAGGAACAGGGGCAAGCGAGCAGTACTTC.

The V and J genes are TRBV10-3 and TRBJ1-4; the D gene is possibly TRBD1 (5 bases). In germline, CDR1 is ENHRY, CDR2 SYGVKD. This CDR3 is 15 amino acids long. V was shortened by 6 bases and J by 1 base, with 12 bases between the two germline ends. The CDR3 nucleotides read TGTGCCATCAGGGCCGGGACGGGAACTAATGAAAAACTGTTTTTT. Amino acids: CAIRAGTGTNEKLFF.

V gene TRBV5-1 combines with J gene TRBJ2-2; a weak D match, TRBD2 (5 bases). The CDR3 runs 14 residues. Germline values: CDR1 SGHRS, CDR2 YFSETQ. Trimming took off 2 bases at V and 4 bases at J, with 9 bases between the two ends. In nucleotides, the CDR3 is TGCGCCAGCAGCTTAGAAGGGAGCACCGGGGAGCTGTTTTTT. This sequence encodes CASSLEGSTGELFF.

The chain combines TRBV27 with TRBJ2-7; no clear D gene. CDR3 length equals 10 residues. With 10 bases removed from V and 6 bases from J, the gap between germline ends came to 10 bases. The germline CDR1 and CDR2 sequences are MNHEY and SMNVEV (reference sequence). The CDR3 spells CATTPGEQYF. CDR3 bases: TGTGCCACTACCCCGGGCGAGCAGTACTTC.

This clone showed up just a few times. V and J are TRBV10-1 and TRBJ1-1; a weak D match, TRBD1 (5 bases). The CDR3 contains 13 residues. Trimming left V 3 bases short and J 4 bases short, with 9 bases between. From germline, CDR1 is WNHNN and CDR2 SYGVQD (reference sequence). The CDR3 bases are TGCGCCAGCAGTGATGGGGGGGGCACTGAAGCTTTCTTT. Translated: CASSDGGGTEAFF.

The V and J genes are TRBV21-1 and TRBJ2-7; the listed D gene, TRBD1, was not tested against the DNA. TRBV21-1 is given as a pseudogene. CDR3 length: 16 residues. CDR3 sequence reads: CASSENRVRSSYEQYF. The CDR3, as DNA: TGTGCCAGCAGCGAAAACAGGGTGCGGAGCTCCTACGAGCAGTACTTC.

The chain recombines TRBV6-6 with TRBJ1-5; the D gene is possibly TRBD1 (5 bases). Trimming removed 7 bases from V and 7 bases from J, with 20 bases in between. From germline, CDR1 is MNHNY and CDR2 SVGAGI (reference sequence). The CDR3 sequence is 15 residues long. CDR3: CASTKIGDLGQPQHF. DNA of the CDR3: TGTGCCAGCACAAAAATAGGGGACCTGGGGCAGCCCCAGCATTTT.

The chain employs TRBV11-3 and TRBJ2-2, with D possibly TRBD2 on 7 matching bases. V dropped 8 bases and J dropped 4 bases, with 11 bases sitting between them. CDR1 and CDR2 (germline): SGHNT, YENEEA. CDR3 length equals 13 residues. The CDR3 DNA reads as TGTGCCAGCGGGGGGGCACGCACCGGGGAGCTGTTTTTT. Translation: CASGGARTGELFF.

As DNA, the CDR3 is TGTGCCAGCAGTCTTGACTTGAACACCGGGGAGCTGTTTTTT. Translated, it gives CASSLDLNTGELFF. V is TRBV27 and J is TRBJ2-2, with D unclear. CDR1 is MNHEY and CDR2 is SMNVEV in the germline V gene (reference sequence). Trimming took 5 bases from V and 1 from J, leaving 8 bases between them. This CDR3 is built from 14 residues.

This clone occurred once. The J gene is TRBJ1-1, the V gene TRBV18; D is possibly TRBD1 (6 bases). V lost 1 base and J lost 1, with 13 bases in between. The CDR3 consists of 16 residues. Germline V gene data show CDR1 as KGHSH and CDR2 as LQKENI. DNA of the CDR3: TGTGCCAGCTCACCACGGCAGGGGAGAGCGAACACTGAAGCTTTCTTT. The encoded protein is CASSPRQGRANTEAFF.

The J gene is TRBJ1-2, the V gene TRBV10-2; D is undetermined. Germline-derived CDR1 and CDR2 are WSHSY and SAAADI. This CDR3 contains 11 residues. Deletions cut 0 bases from V and 7 bases from J, with 3 bases between. The chain's CDR3 is CASSESGGYTF. Here the CDR3 DNA reads TGCGCCAGCAGTGAGTCTGGTGGCTACACCTTC.

The chain uses TRBV5-1 and TRBJ1-4; D unclear. Germline assignment: CDR1 SGHRS and CDR2 YFSETQ. The CDR3 length is 15 residues. Between the trimmed V and J ends, which lost 3 bases and 8 bases, there was a span of 17 bases. DNA of the CDR3: TGCGCCAGCAGCTCGGCAGGAACTAATCCAGAAAAACTGTTTTTT. It translates to CASSSAGTNPEKLFF. Full variable domain (missing parts from reference TRBV5-1 and TRBJ1-4): KAGVTQTPRYLIKTRGQQVTLSCSPISGHRSVSWYQQTPGQGLQFLFEYFSETQRNKGNFPGRFSGRQFSNSRSEMNVSTLELGDSALYLCASSSAGTNPEKLFFGSGTQLSVL.

This clone turned up a few times. This sequence joins TRBV10-1 and TRBJ1-5; 10 positions match TRBD1. The CDR3 contains 11 residues. J was trimmed by 11 bases and V by 6 bases; bases with no gene match: 1. CDR1 is WNHNN and CDR2 is SYGVQD in the germline V gene (reference sequence). CDR3 in DNA: TGCGCCAGCAGGGGACAGGGGTCCCAGCATTTT. Translation gives CASRGQGSQHF.

The chain couples TRBV6-5 to TRBJ1-6; perhaps TRBD1 as D (5 bases). Deletions cut 6 bases from V and 6 bases from J, with 12 bases between. Germline V gives CDR1 MNHEY, CDR2 SVGAGI. The CDR3 length is 14 residues. CDR3 protein: CASRPGTPNSPLHF. In nucleotides, the CDR3 is TGTGCCAGCAGACCGGGGACGCCTAATTCACCCCTCCACTTT.

This clone was found a few times. J is TRBJ1-2 and V is TRBV4-2; D ambiguous. This CDR3 has 15 amino acids. V was trimmed by 0 bases and J by 6 bases, leaving 14 bases between them. The germline V gene has CDR1 LGHNA and CDR2 YNFKEQ. CDR3 region: CASSQDVEPLNGYTF. DNA of the CDR3: TGTGCCAGCAGCCAAGACGTAGAACCCCTAAATGGCTACACCTTC.

The chain couples TRBV4-2 to TRBJ2-3, with D unclear. Deletions cut 0 bases from V and 5 bases from J, with 3 bases between. Germline V gives CDR1 LGHNA, CDR2 YNFKEQ. The CDR3 is made up of 12 amino acids. The CDR3 DNA reads TGTGCCAGCAGCCAAGAAAAAGATACGCAGTATTTT. It translates to CASSQEKDTQYF.